Listed below are T cell receptor beta chains from one sample, sequenced in a study of blood T cell repertoires in COVID-19. The table came from immunoSEQ multiplex PCR; TCRdb's copy has only in-frame clones and leaves some out. The data hold approximately 360,000 clones, with approximately 90% observed a single time. The source material was PBMCs or T cells enriched from blood (not recorded which). These receptors came from a woman aged 25 to 39 with acute COVID-19. Both conserved end residues are part of each CDR3.

v_call cdr3_aa
TRBV30 CAWSVQVHGYTF
TRBV7-8 CASSLTGDRAATEAFF
TRBV24-1 CATSEYPQGDGTDTQYF
TRBV4-2 CASSQDGSGGGAREQYF
TRBV27 CASSLKGTGGYGYTF
TRBV2 CASSPQEYNSPLHF
TRBV6-6 CASSYKGMNYGYTF
TRBV7-9 CASSSGASYEQYF
TRBV9 CARSVGSPGGGNSPLHF
TRBV30 CAWSARGGSNNEQFF
TRBV19 CASFRGATEAFF
TRBV3-1/TRBV3-2 CASSQEVTFYTEAFF
TRBV29-1 CSAEQGSYNEQFF
TRBV19 CASSITWYSNQPQHF
TRBV7-6 CASSLQGEEQYF
TRBV5-1 CASSLGGPNSPLHF
TRBV7-9 CASSPPGLAGSYEQYF
TRBV12-5 CASGLLGLLQPQHF
TRBV5-8 CARIGVGQGALVNQPQHF
TRBV2 CASSGTGRAVGELFF
TRBV6-5 CASSPTGRETQYF
TRBV14 CASSHENREKLFF
TRBV10-1 CASSESRAASTHEQYF
TRBV7-6 CASSFALLSGGAGTDTQYF
TRBV2 CASRGSGWEGSNQPQHF
TRBV10-3 CAISESGQGIDQPQHF
TRBV3-1/TRBV3-2 CASSQGPAGSSYEQYF
TRBV24-1 CATSDQRARNGDEQYF
TRBV10-3 CAILSETGTFPGNTIYF
TRBV3-1/TRBV3-2 CASSQGVIIVLPGNTIYF
TRBV29-1 CSVQGGLAGGTYEQYF
TRBV7-8 CASSFALTEQYF
TRBV21-1 CASAGTGLVGSHGYTF
TRBV2 CASSPSTKRGTRTDTQYF
TRBV28 CGTGGQNQPQHF
TRBV18 CASSTDRDGNTIYF
TRBV5-1 CASSSKGQSNYYGYTF
TRBV27 CASSRNTKQGTNYGYTF
TRBV5-1 CASSRYSQRSSYEQYF
TRBV6-5 CASSQATGLGQPQHF
TRBV29-1 CSVEDRRQNYGYTF
TRBV11-2 CASRPTGIGNTIYF
TRBV30 CAWKGGAYNSPLHF